The 21 T cell receptor beta chains given below trace back to one sample, sequenced in a study of shared T cell receptors in the human thymus (dated by TCRdb to about 2021). Library prep was done by the immunoSEQ multiplex PCR assay. TCRdb holds this immuneACCESS table with in-frame rearrangements only. Some clones are missing; in checked studies, unresolved V genes explain under half, and the rest has no known cause. This sample is represented by under 450,000 clones; around 95% of them were singletons. Of the sample, approximately 0.02% is held by the ten largest clones. Input material: thymocytes. These receptors originate from a human donor.

In this sample, this clone turned up once. This sequence joins TRBV21-1 and TRBJ2-1; the DNA was not compared with TRBD2, the D call given in the table. TRBV21-1 is deemed a pseudogene. This CDR3 has 13 amino acids. CDR3 sequence: CALLAGGYNEQFF. As DNA, the CDR3 is TGTGCCCTGCTTGCGGGAGGCTACAATGAGCAGTTCTTC.

This clone was seen just once. The chain recombines TRBV6-1 with TRBJ2-7; 9 bases are shared with TRBD1. V shed 7 bases and J 5 bases; nucleotides not matched to a gene: 6. CDR1 MNHNS and CDR2 SASEGT come from the germline V gene. The CDR3 loop spans 13 amino acids. The CDR3 loop reads CASTRTGDDEQYF. DNA for the CDR3: TGTGCCAGCACCCGGACAGGGGACGACGAGCAGTACTTC.

The rearrangement links TRBV7-9 to TRBJ1-1; no reliable D call. Per the germline V gene, CDR1 is SEHNR and CDR2 is FQNEAQ (reference sequence). Trimming cost V 4 bases and J 11 bases, with 11 bases left between them. The CDR3 runs 11 residues. The CDR3 coding sequence is TGTGCCAGCAGCTCCGGGTCTTGGGCTTTCTTT. Translated: CASSSGSWAFF.

The CDR3 region has the DNA TGTGCCAGCAGTTTGGAACTAGCGGGAGGACTCTACAATGAGCAGTTCTTC. Amino acids: CASSLELAGGLYNEQFF. V and J are TRBV27 and TRBJ2-1, with 12 bases aligning to TRBD2. Germline trimming cut 3 bases from V and 3 bases from J; bases unmatched to any gene: 6. The CDR3 is 17 residues long. CDR1 is MNHEY and CDR2 is SMNVEV in the germline V gene (reference sequence).

The V and J genes are TRBV27 and TRBJ1-1; the match to TRBD1 covers 8 bases. Germline CDR1 and CDR2: MNHEY and SMNVEV (reference sequence). There are 18 residues in the CDR3. V was clipped by 4 bases and J by 0 bases; unmatched bases: 13. CDR3 sequence (DNA): TGTGCCAGCAGTTACGTTTTTGGACAGGGAAAAATGAACACTGAAGCTTTCTTT. Translating gives CASSYVFGQGKMNTEAFF.

This chain joins TRBV28 and TRBJ2-1; the match to TRBD2 covers 16 bases. This CDR3 is built from 22 residues. Per germline, CDR1 MDHEN and CDR2 SYDVKM. V was clipped by 5 bases and J by 8 bases; unmatched bases: 24. In nucleotides, the CDR3 is TGTGCCAGCAGTGAAACCAAGCGTCCGGGACTAGCGGGAGGGCCAAACCCCCATGAGCAGTTCTTC. It translates to CASSETKRPGLAGGPNPHEQFF.

The chain employs TRBV19 and TRBJ1-5, with 7 bases matching TRBD1. V shed 2 bases and J 4 bases; nucleotides not matched to a gene: 20. The CDR3 loop spans 20 amino acids. Germline-derived CDR1 and CDR2 are LNHDA and SQIVND (reference sequence). The CDR3 protein is CASSISLTAGGDQGNQPQHF. DNA for the CDR3: TGTGCCAGTAGTATATCCCTTACGGCAGGGGGTGACCAGGGGAATCAGCCCCAGCATTTT. The whole variable domain, filled in from reference TRBV19 and TRBJ1-5, reads DGGITQSPKYLFRKEGQNVTLSCEQNLNHDAMYWYRQDPGQGLRLIYYSQIVNDFQKGDIAEGYSVSREKKESFPLTVTSAQKNPTAFYLCASSISLTAGGDQGNQPQHFGDGTRLSIL.

The J gene is TRBJ2-1, the V gene TRBV27, with D tentatively TRBD2 (6 bases). Germline loops: CDR1 MNHEY, CDR2 SMNVEV (reference sequence). The CDR3 sequence is 13 residues long. V was clipped by 6 bases and J by 9 bases, with 15 bases between them. CDR3 amino acids: CASRNNLGGEQFF. The CDR3 DNA reads TGTGCCAGCAGGAATAACCTGGGGGGTGAGCAGTTCTTC.

V and J are TRBV11-2 and TRBJ1-1, with a possible D match to TRBD1 (5 bases). Germline CDR1 SGHAT, CDR2 FQNNGV. V lost 3 bases, J lost 0 bases, and 11 bases lay in between. This CDR3 has 15 residues. For the CDR3, the DNA is TGTGCCAGCAGCTTCGCAGGGTCCATGAACACTGAAGCTTTCTTT. It specifies CASSFAGSMNTEAFF.

This chain links TRBV16 with TRBJ2-3; D gene ambiguous. Per the germline V gene, CDR1 is KGHSY and CDR2 is FQNENV. The CDR3 has 13 residues. Between the trimmed V and J ends, which lost 2 bases and 5 bases, there was a span of 8 bases. CDR3 protein: CASSQLPRDTQYF. CDR3 in DNA: TGTGCCAGCAGCCAACTACCAAGAGATACGCAGTATTTT.

The chain is built from TRBV6-5 and TRBJ1-3; a possible D gene is TRBD1 (5 bases). Germline V gene lookup returns CDR1 MNHEY and CDR2 SVGAGI. The ends were cut back, 9 bases at V and 4 bases at J, with 7 bases in the middle. This CDR3 region has 11 residues. In DNA form, the CDR3 reads TGTGCCAGTGGGGGGGGAAACACCATATATTTT. It yields the protein CASGGGNTIYF.

The rearrangement joins TRBV30 to TRBJ1-2; a weak D match, TRBD1 (5 bases). V gave up 0 bases and J gave up 7 bases, with 15 bases separating them. The CDR3 contains 14 residues. CDR1 is GTSNPN, CDR2 SVGIG, per germline (reference sequence). CDR3 sequence (DNA): TGTGCCTGGAGTGTACCAGGGATCTTTGGTGGCTACACCTTC. Protein product: CAWSVPGIFGGYTF.

This chain joins TRBV19 and TRBJ2-1; 9 bases are shared with TRBD2. The CDR3 is 14 amino acids. Losses at the gene ends were 6 bases for V and 6 bases for J; bases not matched to a gene: 6. Germline CDR1 LNHDA, CDR2 SQIVND (reference sequence). DNA for the CDR3: TGTGCCAGTAGGTATAGCGGGAGTGTCAATGAGCAGTTCTTC. Its translation: CASRYSGSVNEQFF.

The chain recombines TRBV7-8 with TRBJ1-5, with D unclear. Germline V gives CDR1 SGHVS, CDR2 FQNEAQ. The length of the CDR3 is 16 residues. Deletions cut 4 bases from V and 1 base from J, with 14 bases between. This CDR3 is CASSSLGSESNQPQHF. As DNA, the CDR3 is TGTGCCAGCAGCTCCCTGGGTTCGGAAAGCAATCAGCCCCAGCATTTT.

The CDR3 sequence: CASSPGGSPLHF. DNA for the CDR3: TGTGCCAGCTCACCCGGTGGATCACCCCTCCACTTT. The chain has TRBV18 and TRBJ1-6, with no clear D. This CDR3 has 12 amino acids. The germline gives CDR1 KGHSH, CDR2 LQKENI. Deletions cut 3 bases from V and 10 bases from J, with 7 bases between.

V gene TRBV7-2 combines with J gene TRBJ2-3; D gene uncertain. CDR3 length: 17 residues. Germline V CDR1 and CDR2: SGHTA, FQGNSA. Trimming removed 1 base at V and 1 base at J, with 15 bases between. In DNA form, the CDR3 reads TGTGCCAGCAGCTTAGAACTTAAGCCGCTACGCACAGATACGCAGTATTTT. It specifies CASSLELKPLRTDTQYF.

The chain carries TRBV7-8 and TRBJ2-1; 7 bases align to TRBD2. Trimming cost V 5 bases and J 13 bases; bases outside gene matches: 8. Germline values: CDR1 SGHVS, CDR2 FQNEAQ. The CDR3 contains 12 residues. CDR3 DNA: TGTGCCAGCAGCCAAGCCGGGACTACACAGTTCTTC. Encoded protein: CASSQAGTTQFF.

This chain uses TRBV28 with TRBJ2-7; D is undetermined. Trimming left V 2 bases short and J 2 bases short, with 10 bases between. Per germline, CDR1 MDHEN and CDR2 SYDVKM. The CDR3 covers 14 residues. The CDR3 spells CASSLRTQTYEQYF. CDR3 nucleotides: TGTGCCAGCAGTTTACGGACCCAAACCTACGAGCAGTACTTC.

This chain joins TRBV9 and TRBJ2-6; possible D gene TRBD2, 6 bases. CDR1 and CDR2 (germline): SGDLS, YYNGEE. V was trimmed by 4 bases and J by 2 bases, leaving 16 bases between them. The CDR3 has 17 amino acids. The CDR3 DNA reads as TGTGCCAGCAGCCCACAGTGGGGGGAACCTGGGGCCAACGTCCTGACTTTC. It translates to CASSPQWGEPGANVLTF.

The chain couples TRBV4-1 to TRBJ1-2; D is perhaps TRBD1 (6 bases). V dropped 1 base and J dropped 4 bases, with 28 bases sitting between them. This CDR3 is 20 amino acids long. CDR1 MGHRA and CDR2 YSYEKL come from the germline V gene. The CDR3 spells CASSQVEGKDRPKTTYGYTF. The CDR3 nucleotides are TGCGCCAGCAGCCAAGTTGAGGGAAAAGACAGGCCAAAGACCACCTATGGCTACACCTTC.

This chain connects TRBV27 to TRBJ2-5; D is undetermined. V was cut by 5 bases and J by 1 base, with 11 bases left in between. Per germline, CDR1 MNHEY and CDR2 SMNVEV (reference sequence). The CDR3 spans 14 residues. This chain's CDR3 is CASSPRVGQETQYF. The CDR3 DNA follows: TGTGCCAGCAGTCCCCGGGTGGGCCAAGAGACCCAGTACTTC.